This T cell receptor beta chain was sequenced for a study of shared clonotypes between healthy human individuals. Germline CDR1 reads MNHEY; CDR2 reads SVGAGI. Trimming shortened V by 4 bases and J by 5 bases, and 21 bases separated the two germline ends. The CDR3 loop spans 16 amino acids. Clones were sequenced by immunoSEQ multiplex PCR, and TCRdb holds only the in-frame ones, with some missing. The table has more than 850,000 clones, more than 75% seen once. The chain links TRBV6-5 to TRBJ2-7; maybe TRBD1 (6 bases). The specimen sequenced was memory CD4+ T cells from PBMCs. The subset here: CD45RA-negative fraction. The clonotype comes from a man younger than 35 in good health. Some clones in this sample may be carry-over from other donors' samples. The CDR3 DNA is TGTGCCAGCAGTTCTTTGGACAGCTTGATTCCCCACGAGCAGTACTTC. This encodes CASSSLDSLIPHEQYF.